What follows is one T cell receptor beta chain and its context. This entry comes from a study of control samples from healthy donors and cancer patients. The CDR3 spans 14 residues. The V end lost 5 bases, the J end lost 0 bases, and 7 bases lay between the germline ends. The germline CDR1 and CDR2 sequences are SNHLY and FYNNEI. Clones were read by immunoSEQ multiplex PCR, and TCRdb kept only the in-frame ones, dropping some. The sample contains 100,000 or so clones, just over 90% of which appear only once. The specimen was blood. The chain uses TRBV2 and TRBJ1-4; D is uncertain. This TCR came from a woman younger than 45 in good health. The CDR3 DNA reads TGTGCCAGCAGTCGCAGAGCAACTAATGAAAAACTGTTTTTT. It codes for CASSRRATNEKLFF.